This note documents a single T cell receptor beta chain sequence. No antigen is known for it. Most tumor samples had roughly 4.4 ug input DNA in two replicates. The method was immunoSEQ multiplex PCR; TCRdb's version includes in-frame clones alone and lacks a portion of them. The sample gives 40,000 or so clones, over 30% of which show up once; approximately 15% is in the top ten. Time point specified: after neoadjuvant nivolumab, at surgical resection. This entry belongs to a study of neoadjuvant anti-PD-1 for oral cavity cancer. General study points: Higher pretreatment blood Treg/Th17 ratios correlated with higher pretreatment blood and lower post-treatment tumor TCRbeta clonality.

Trimming pared 4 bases from V and 1 base from J, leaving 7 bases between. The CDR3 extends over 14 amino acids. Germline lookup yields CDR1 MNHNY and CDR2 SVGAGI (reference sequence). Sequencing was performed on tumor tissue, taken after nivolumab (anti-PD-1) treatment. The chain is built from TRBV6-6 and TRBJ2-2, with D tentatively TRBD1 or TRBD2 (5 bases each). The receptor's source is a person aged 40-85 years with oral cavity squamous cell carcinoma. CDR3 DNA sequence: TGTGCCAGCAGTTGGGGGTTGAACACCGGGGAGCTGTTTTTT. As protein: CASSWGLNTGELFF.